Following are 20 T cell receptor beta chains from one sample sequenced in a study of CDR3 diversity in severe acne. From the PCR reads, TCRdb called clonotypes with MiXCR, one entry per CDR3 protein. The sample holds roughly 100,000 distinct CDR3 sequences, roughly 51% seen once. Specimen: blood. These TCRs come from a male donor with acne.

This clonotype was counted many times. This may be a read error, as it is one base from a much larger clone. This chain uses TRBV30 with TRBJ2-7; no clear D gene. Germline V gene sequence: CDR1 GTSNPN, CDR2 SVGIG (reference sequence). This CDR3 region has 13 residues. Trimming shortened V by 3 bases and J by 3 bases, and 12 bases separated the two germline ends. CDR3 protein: CAWSASIFYEQYF. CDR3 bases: TGTGCCTGGAGCGCCAGCATCTTCTACGAGCAGTACTTC.

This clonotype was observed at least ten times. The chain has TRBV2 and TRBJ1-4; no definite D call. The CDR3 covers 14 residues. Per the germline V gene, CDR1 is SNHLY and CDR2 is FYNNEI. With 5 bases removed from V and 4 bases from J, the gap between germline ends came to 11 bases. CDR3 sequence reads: CASSRPDNNEKLFF. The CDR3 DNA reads TGTGCCAGCAGTCGGCCAGACAATAATGAAAAACTGTTTTTT.

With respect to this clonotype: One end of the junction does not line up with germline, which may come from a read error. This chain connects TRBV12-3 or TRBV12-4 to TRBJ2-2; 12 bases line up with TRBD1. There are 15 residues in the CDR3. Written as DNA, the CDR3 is TGTGCCAGCAGTTTCGGGACAGGGGGCACCGAGGAGCTGTTTTTT. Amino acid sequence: CASSFGTGGTEELFF.

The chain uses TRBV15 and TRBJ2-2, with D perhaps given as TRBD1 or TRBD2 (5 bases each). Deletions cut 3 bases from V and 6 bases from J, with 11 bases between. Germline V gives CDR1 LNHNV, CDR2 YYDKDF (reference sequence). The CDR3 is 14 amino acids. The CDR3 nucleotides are TGTGCCACCAGCAGGCTGCAGGGAGCCGGGGAGCTGTTTTTT. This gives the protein CATSRLQGAGELFF.

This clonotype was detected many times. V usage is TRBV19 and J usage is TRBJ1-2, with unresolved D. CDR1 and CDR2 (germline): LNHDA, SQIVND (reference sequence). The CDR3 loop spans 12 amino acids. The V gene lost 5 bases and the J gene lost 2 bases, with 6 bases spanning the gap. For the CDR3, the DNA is TGTGCCAGTAGTTTGCTGAACTATGGCTACACCTTC. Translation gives CASSLLNYGYTF. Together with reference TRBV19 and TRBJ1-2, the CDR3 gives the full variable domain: DGGITQSPKYLFRKEGQNVTLSCEQNLNHDAMYWYRQDPGQGLRLIYYSQIVNDFQKGDIAEGYSVSREKKESFPLTVTSAQKNPTAFYLCASSLLNYGYTFGSGTRLTVV.

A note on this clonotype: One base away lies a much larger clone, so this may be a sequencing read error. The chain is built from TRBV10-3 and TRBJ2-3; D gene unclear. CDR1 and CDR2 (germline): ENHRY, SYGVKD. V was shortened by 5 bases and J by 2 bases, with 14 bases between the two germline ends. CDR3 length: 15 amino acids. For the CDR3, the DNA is TGTGCCATCAGTCTCGGACGGATACCCACAGATACGCAGTATTTT. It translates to CAISLGRIPTDTQYF.

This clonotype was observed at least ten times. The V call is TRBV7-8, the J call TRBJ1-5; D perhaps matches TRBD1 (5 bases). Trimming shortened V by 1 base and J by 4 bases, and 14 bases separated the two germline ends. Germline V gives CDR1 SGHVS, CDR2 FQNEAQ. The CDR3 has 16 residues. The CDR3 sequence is CASSLDAWGSNQPQHF. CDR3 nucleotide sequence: TGTGCCAGCAGCTTAGATGCTTGGGGGTCGAATCAGCCCCAGCATTTT.

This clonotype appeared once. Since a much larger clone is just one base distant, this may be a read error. The CDR3 DNA follows: TGTGCCAGCAGCTTAGCGATGGGGGTCGGCTATAGCTACACCTTC. Translation gives CASSLAMGVGYSYTF. The chain combines TRBV7-8 with TRBJ1-2, with D perhaps TRBD1 (5 bases). Germline V gene data show CDR1 as SGHVS and CDR2 as FQNEAQ. The CDR3 runs 15 residues. The whole variable domain, remainder taken from reference TRBV7-8 and TRBJ1-2, is GAGVSQSPRYKVAKRGQDVALRCDPISGHVSLFWYQQALGQGPEFLTYFQNEAQLDKSGLPSDRFFAERPEGSVSTLKIQRTQQEDSAVYLCASSLAMGVGYSYTFGSGTRLTVV.

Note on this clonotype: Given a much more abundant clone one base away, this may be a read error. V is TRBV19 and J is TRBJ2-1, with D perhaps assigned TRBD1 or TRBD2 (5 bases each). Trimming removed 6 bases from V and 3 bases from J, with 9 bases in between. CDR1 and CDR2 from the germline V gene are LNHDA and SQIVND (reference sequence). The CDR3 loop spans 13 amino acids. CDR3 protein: CASSMGDYNEQFF. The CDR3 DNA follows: TGTGCCAGTAGCATGGGGGACTACAATGAGCAGTTCTTC.

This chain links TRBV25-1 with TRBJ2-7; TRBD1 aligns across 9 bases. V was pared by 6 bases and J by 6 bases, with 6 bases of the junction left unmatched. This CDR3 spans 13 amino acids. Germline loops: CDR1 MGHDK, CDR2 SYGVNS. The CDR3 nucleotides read TGTGCCAGCAGCCGGGACAGGGACGGCGAGCAGTACTTC. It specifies CASSRDRDGEQYF.

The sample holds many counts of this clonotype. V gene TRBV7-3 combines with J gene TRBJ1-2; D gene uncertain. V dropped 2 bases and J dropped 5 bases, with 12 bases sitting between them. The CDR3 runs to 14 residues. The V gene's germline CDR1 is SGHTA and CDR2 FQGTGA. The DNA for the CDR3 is TGTGCCAGCAGCTTATCGTCGGACGGTTATGGCTACACCTTC. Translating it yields CASSLSSDGYGYTF.

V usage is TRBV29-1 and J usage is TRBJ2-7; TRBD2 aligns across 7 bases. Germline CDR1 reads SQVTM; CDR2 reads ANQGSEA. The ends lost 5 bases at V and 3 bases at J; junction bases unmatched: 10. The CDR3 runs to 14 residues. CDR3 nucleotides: TGCAGCGTTTTGGACTCGGCGGGAGTCTACGAGCAGTACTTC. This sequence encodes CSVLDSAGVYEQYF.

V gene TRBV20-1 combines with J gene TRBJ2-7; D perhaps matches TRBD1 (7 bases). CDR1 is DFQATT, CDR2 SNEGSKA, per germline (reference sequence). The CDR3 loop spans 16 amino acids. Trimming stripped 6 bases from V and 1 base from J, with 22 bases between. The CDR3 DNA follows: TGCAGTGCCAGTAGTATAGCGGCAGGGGGGTCCTACGAGCAGTACTTC. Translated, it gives CSASSIAAGGSYEQYF.

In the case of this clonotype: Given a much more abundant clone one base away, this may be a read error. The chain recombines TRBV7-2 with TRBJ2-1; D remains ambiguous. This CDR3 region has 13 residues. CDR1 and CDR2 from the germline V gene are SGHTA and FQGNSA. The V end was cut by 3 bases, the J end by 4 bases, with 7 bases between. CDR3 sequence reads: CASSFGRYNEQFF. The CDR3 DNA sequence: TGTGCCAGCAGCTTTGGACGATACAATGAGCAGTTCTTC. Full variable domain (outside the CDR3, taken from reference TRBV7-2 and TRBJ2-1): GAGVSQSPSNKVTEKGKDVELRCDPISGHTALYWYRQSLGQGLEFLIYFQGNSAPDKSGLPSDRFSAERTGGSVSTLTIQRTQQEDSAVYLCASSFGRYNEQFFGPGTRLTVL.

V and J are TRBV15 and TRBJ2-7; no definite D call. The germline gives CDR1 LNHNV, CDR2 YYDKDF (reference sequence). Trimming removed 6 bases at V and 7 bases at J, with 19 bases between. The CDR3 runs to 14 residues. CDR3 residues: CATRDDESRREQYF. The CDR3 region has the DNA TGTGCCACCAGAGACGACGAGTCGCGGCGGGAGCAGTACTTC.

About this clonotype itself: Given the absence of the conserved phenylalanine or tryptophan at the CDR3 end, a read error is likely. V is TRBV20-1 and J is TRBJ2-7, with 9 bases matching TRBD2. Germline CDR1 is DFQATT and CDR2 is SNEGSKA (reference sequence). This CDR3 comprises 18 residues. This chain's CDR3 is CSAGHSGRVALGVYEQYL. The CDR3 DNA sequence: TGCAGCGCAGGACATAGCGGGAGAGTGGCTCTAGGCGTCTACGAGCAGTACCTC.

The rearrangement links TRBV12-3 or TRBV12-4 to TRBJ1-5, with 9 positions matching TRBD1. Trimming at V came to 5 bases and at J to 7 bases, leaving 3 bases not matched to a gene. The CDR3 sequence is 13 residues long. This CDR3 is CASSPGTGQPQHF. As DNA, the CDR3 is TGTGCCAGCAGTCCCGGGACAGGGCAGCCCCAGCATTTT.

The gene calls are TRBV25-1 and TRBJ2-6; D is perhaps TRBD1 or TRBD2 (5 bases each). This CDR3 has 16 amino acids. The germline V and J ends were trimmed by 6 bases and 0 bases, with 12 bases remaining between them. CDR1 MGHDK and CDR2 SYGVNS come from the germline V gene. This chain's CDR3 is CASSNRDVSGANVLTF. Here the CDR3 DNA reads TGTGCCAGCAGCAACCGGGACGTCTCTGGGGCCAACGTCCTGACTTTC.

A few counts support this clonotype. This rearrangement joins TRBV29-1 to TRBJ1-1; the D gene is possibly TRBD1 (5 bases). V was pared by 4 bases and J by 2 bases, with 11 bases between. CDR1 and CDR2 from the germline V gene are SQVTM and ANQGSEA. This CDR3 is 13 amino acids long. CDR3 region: CSVVRGYNTEAFF. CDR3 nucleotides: TGCAGCGTTGTGAGGGGCTATAACACTGAAGCTTTCTTT.

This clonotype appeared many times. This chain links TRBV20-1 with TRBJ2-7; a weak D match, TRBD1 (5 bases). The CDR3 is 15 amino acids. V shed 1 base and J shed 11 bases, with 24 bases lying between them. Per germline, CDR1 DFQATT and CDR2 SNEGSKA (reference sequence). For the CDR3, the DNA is TGCAGTGCTAGAGGCCAAAGGGGTCGGGTTCTGGCGGAGTACTTC. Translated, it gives CSARGQRGRVLAEYF.